This is a list of T cell receptor beta chains from one sample in a study of identical twins. TCRdb re-analysed the 5' RACE reads in MiXCR, keeping a single row per CDR3 protein. Of hundreds of thousands of distinct CDR3 sequences in the sample, 12% were seen once. These records were also assigned to another study, of yellow fever vaccine responses in identical twins.

The sequencing sample was made of PBMCs. All receptors come from a woman aged 18-29 years in good health. Both conserved end residues are part of each CDR3. D genes are given only for firm matches. Clone size is shown for a subset of rows, as once, few, many or a class of expanded clone.

d_gene: TRBD2; v_gene: TRBV7-8; j_gene: TRBJ2-5; len: 15; abundance: -; CDR3aa: CASSLRAGPQETQYF; CDR3nt: TGTGCCAGCAGCTTGCGAGCGGGACCACAAGAGACCCAGTACTTC
d_gene: TRBD2; v_gene: TRBV3-1; j_gene: TRBJ2-5; len: 14; abundance: few; CDR3aa: CASSQEAGPETQYF; CDR3nt: TGTGCCAGCAGCCAAGAAGCGGGGCCAGAGACCCAGTACTTC
d_gene: TRBD2; v_gene: TRBV20-1; j_gene: TRBJ2-5; len: 15; abundance: -; CDR3aa: CSAIGLAGHLGTQYF; CDR3nt: TGCAGTGCTATAGGACTAGCGGGCCACCTAGGGACCCAGTACTTC
d_gene: TRBD2; v_gene: TRBV27; j_gene: TRBJ2-1; len: 15; abundance: once; CDR3aa: CASIRTSGPPSEQFF; CDR3nt: TGTGCCAGCATTAGGACTAGCGGGCCCCCGAGTGAGCAGTTCTTC
d_gene: -; v_gene: TRBV12-3/TRBV12-4; j_gene: TRBJ1-1; len: 15; abundance: many; CDR3aa: CASSLARGIGTEAFF; CDR3nt: TGTGCCAGCAGCCTAGCGCGGGGCATCGGCACTGAAGCTTTCTTT
d_gene: TRBD2; v_gene: TRBV3-1; j_gene: TRBJ2-5; len: 16; abundance: -; CDR3aa: CASSQGLAGIGETQYF; CDR3nt: TGTGCCAGCAGCCAAGGACTAGCGGGGATTGGAGAGACCCAGTACTTC
d_gene: -; v_gene: TRBV5-6; j_gene: TRBJ2-5; len: 17; abundance: few; CDR3aa: CASSLETSQGTQETQYF; CDR3nt: TGTGCCAGCAGCTTGGAGACATCTCAAGGCACCCAAGAGACCCAGTACTTC
d_gene: -; v_gene: TRBV7-9; j_gene: TRBJ1-5; len: 15; abundance: many; CDR3aa: CASSLGTGRNQPQHF; CDR3nt: TGTGCCAGCAGCTTAGGAACGGGACGCAATCAGCCCCAGCATTTT
d_gene: -; v_gene: TRBV29-1; j_gene: TRBJ2-2; len: 14; abundance: few; CDR3aa: CSVGGRLNTGELFF; CDR3nt: TGCAGCGTTGGGGGACGACTGAACACCGGGGAGCTGTTTTTT
d_gene: TRBD1; v_gene: TRBV12-5; j_gene: TRBJ2-5; len: 16; abundance: few; CDR3aa: CASGLPLDRGSETQYF; CDR3nt: TGTGCTAGTGGTTTGCCACTGGACAGGGGTTCAGAGACCCAGTACTTC
d_gene: TRBD2; v_gene: TRBV25-1; j_gene: TRBJ2-7; len: 15; abundance: few; CDR3aa: CASSALSGDGYEQYF; CDR3nt: TGTGCCAGCAGTGCTCTTAGCGGGGATGGGTACGAGCAGTACTTC
d_gene: -; v_gene: TRBV10-3; j_gene: TRBJ2-1; len: 16; abundance: -; CDR3aa: CAISPVTQGSGNEQFF; CDR3nt: TGTGCCATCAGTCCAGTTACCCAGGGCAGTGGTAATGAGCAGTTCTTC
d_gene: -; v_gene: TRBV7-2; j_gene: TRBJ2-5; len: 13; abundance: -; CDR3aa: CASSNPGQETQYF; CDR3nt: TGTGCCAGCAGCAACCCGGGCCAAGAGACCCAGTACTTC
d_gene: -; v_gene: TRBV7-9; j_gene: TRBJ2-1; len: 15; abundance: few; CDR3aa: CASSFGRSGVNEQFF; CDR3nt: TGTGCCAGCAGCTTCGGTCGTTCGGGTGTCAATGAGCAGTTCTTC
d_gene: TRBD2; v_gene: TRBV7-6; j_gene: TRBJ2-3; len: 22; abundance: -; CDR3aa: CASSLAGSLAGGQTGGTDTQYF; CDR3nt: TGTGCCAGCAGCTTAGCAGGGTCACTAGCGGGGGGCCAAACGGGTGGCACAGATACGCAGTATTTT
d_gene: -; v_gene: TRBV12-3/TRBV12-4; j_gene: TRBJ2-6; len: 14; abundance: few; CDR3aa: CASSLGFGANVLTF; CDR3nt: TGTGCCAGCAGTTTAGGGTTCGGGGCCAACGTCCTGACTTTC
d_gene: TRBD2; v_gene: TRBV20-1; j_gene: TRBJ2-5; len: 14; abundance: few; CDR3aa: CSARAGGVGETQYF; CDR3nt: TGCAGTGCTAGAGCGGGGGGAGTGGGAGAGACCCAGTACTTC
d_gene: TRBD2; v_gene: TRBV12-3/TRBV12-4; j_gene: TRBJ2-2; len: 17; abundance: many; CDR3aa: CASSFRPSGAFAGELFF; CDR3nt: TGTGCCAGCAGTTTCCGCCCTAGCGGGGCTTTTGCCGGGGAGCTGTTTTTT
d_gene: -; v_gene: TRBV5-4; j_gene: TRBJ1-4; len: 14; abundance: -; CDR3aa: CASSRPGKYEKLFF; CDR3nt: TGTGCCAGCAGTCGGCCCGGAAAATATGAAAAACTGTTTTTT
d_gene: TRBD1; v_gene: TRBV9; j_gene: TRBJ2-5; len: 15; abundance: many; CDR3aa: CASSPHRGLQETQYF; CDR3nt: TGTGCCAGCAGCCCCCACAGGGGGCTCCAAGAGACCCAGTACTTC
d_gene: TRBD1; v_gene: TRBV5-1; j_gene: TRBJ1-2; len: 16; abundance: many; CDR3aa: CASSSITGQEDYGYTF; CDR3nt: TGCGCCAGCAGCTCCATTACTGGACAGGAAGACTATGGCTACACCTTC
d_gene: -; v_gene: TRBV9; j_gene: TRBJ2-5; len: 15; abundance: few; CDR3aa: CASSQRAGIIETQYF; CDR3nt: TGTGCCAGCAGCCAGAGGGCAGGTATTATAGAAACCCAGTACTTC
d_gene: -; v_gene: TRBV5-5; j_gene: TRBJ1-3; len: 14; abundance: few; CDR3aa: CASSLDTFGNTIYF; CDR3nt: TGTGCCAGCAGCTTGGATACCTTTGGAAACACCATATATTTT
d_gene: -; v_gene: TRBV20-1; j_gene: TRBJ2-5; len: 14; abundance: many; CDR3aa: CSARGGGSQETQYF; CDR3nt: TGCAGTGCTAGGGGGGGCGGTTCCCAAGAGACCCAGTACTTC
d_gene: TRBD2; v_gene: TRBV14; j_gene: TRBJ2-1; len: 16; abundance: few; CDR3aa: CASRPLLAGGGNEQFF; CDR3nt: TGTGCCAGCAGGCCTTTACTAGCGGGAGGAGGTAATGAGCAGTTCTTC
d_gene: TRBD2; v_gene: TRBV11-2; j_gene: TRBJ2-5; len: 16; abundance: -; CDR3aa: CASSLESGGDQETQYF; CDR3nt: TGTGCCAGCAGCTTAGAAAGCGGGGGGGATCAAGAGACCCAGTACTTC
d_gene: TRBD2; v_gene: TRBV20-1; j_gene: TRBJ2-3; len: 16; abundance: few; CDR3aa: CSAPRLLAGGADTQYF; CDR3nt: TGCAGTGCTCCCAGACTCCTAGCGGGGGGAGCAGATACGCAGTATTTT
d_gene: TRBD2; v_gene: TRBV11-2; j_gene: TRBJ2-5; len: 17; abundance: -; CDR3aa: CASSSGLAGVGGETQYF; CDR3nt: TGTGCCAGCTCGTCCGGTCTAGCGGGAGTGGGGGGGGAGACCCAGTACTTC
d_gene: TRBD1; v_gene: TRBV11-2; j_gene: TRBJ1-5; len: 14; abundance: -; CDR3aa: CASSTTGGDQPQHF; CDR3nt: TGTGCCAGCAGTACAACAGGGGGAGATCAGCCCCAGCATTTT
d_gene: TRBD2; v_gene: TRBV7-2; j_gene: TRBJ2-1; len: 16; abundance: few; CDR3aa: CASSLHSGGAYNEQFF; CDR3nt: TGTGCCAGCAGCTTACATAGCGGGGGTGCCTACAATGAGCAGTTCTTC
d_gene: TRBD2; v_gene: TRBV2; j_gene: TRBJ2-6; len: 15; abundance: -; CDR3aa: CASTVAGVGANVLTF; CDR3nt: TGTGCCAGCACCGTAGCGGGAGTTGGGGCCAACGTCCTGACTTTC
d_gene: -; v_gene: TRBV18; j_gene: TRBJ2-1; len: 17; abundance: -; CDR3aa: CASSPRQEASADNEQFF; CDR3nt: TGTGCCAGCTCACCACGTCAGGAGGCTAGCGCCGACAATGAGCAGTTCTTC
d_gene: -; v_gene: TRBV12-3/TRBV12-4; j_gene: TRBJ2-3; len: 15; abundance: -; CDR3aa: CASSFSPGNTNTQYF; CDR3nt: TGTGCCAGCAGTTTCTCCCCAGGCAATACTAATACGCAGTATTTT
d_gene: -; v_gene: TRBV25-1; j_gene: TRBJ2-1; len: 13; abundance: many; CDR3aa: CASSERTFNEQFF; CDR3nt: TGTGCCAGCAGTGAAAGAACATTCAATGAGCAGTTCTTC
d_gene: TRBD1; v_gene: TRBV9; j_gene: TRBJ2-7; len: 15; abundance: -; CDR3aa: CASSALQGSGAEQYF; CDR3nt: TGTGCCAGCAGCGCCCTACAGGGGAGTGGTGCCGAGCAGTACTTC
d_gene: -; v_gene: TRBV7-9; j_gene: TRBJ2-1; len: 13; abundance: -; CDR3aa: CASSSSTPDEQFF; CDR3nt: TGTGCCAGCAGCTCCTCAACCCCCGATGAGCAGTTCTTC
d_gene: TRBD2; v_gene: TRBV7-6; j_gene: TRBJ2-3; len: 16; abundance: few; CDR3aa: CASSHRTSGRTDTQYF; CDR3nt: TGTGCCAGCAGCCATCGGACTAGCGGGAGGACAGATACGCAGTATTTT
d_gene: -; v_gene: TRBV7-9; j_gene: TRBJ1-2; len: 16; abundance: many; CDR3aa: CASSLELAKSNYGYTF; CDR3nt: TGTGCCAGCAGCTTAGAGTTAGCGAAATCGAACTATGGCTACACCTTC
d_gene: -; v_gene: TRBV19; j_gene: TRBJ1-1; len: 16; abundance: many; CDR3aa: CASTSGKEIRNTEAFF; CDR3nt: TGTGCCAGTACCTCAGGGAAGGAGATCAGGAACACTGAAGCTTTCTTT
d_gene: TRBD1; v_gene: TRBV24-1; j_gene: TRBJ2-3; len: 16; abundance: few; CDR3aa: CATSGFAGGARDTQYF; CDR3nt: TGTGCCACCAGTGGGTTCGCAGGGGGCGCGAGAGATACGCAGTATTTT
d_gene: -; v_gene: TRBV25-1; j_gene: TRBJ2-7; len: 14; abundance: -; CDR3aa: CASSEKGMRPEQYF; CDR3nt: TGTGCCAGCAGTGAAAAGGGGATGAGACCCGAGCAGTACTTC
d_gene: -; v_gene: TRBV11-2; j_gene: TRBJ2-1; len: 15; abundance: -; CDR3aa: CASRRGATDYNEQFF; CDR3nt: TGTGCCAGCAGACGGGGGGCCACGGACTACAATGAGCAGTTCTTC
d_gene: -; v_gene: TRBV6-5; j_gene: TRBJ2-4; len: 16; abundance: few; CDR3aa: CASSSRQTIAKNIQYF; CDR3nt: TGTGCCAGCAGTTCCAGACAGACTATAGCCAAAAACATTCAGTACTTC
d_gene: -; v_gene: TRBV19; j_gene: TRBJ2-3; len: 14; abundance: few; CDR3aa: CASSIVASTDTQYF; CDR3nt: TGTGCCAGTAGTATCGTGGCAAGCACAGATACGCAGTATTTT
d_gene: TRBD2; v_gene: TRBV5-5; j_gene: TRBJ2-3; len: 18; abundance: -; CDR3aa: CASSYRLSSGESTDTQYF; CDR3nt: TGTGCCAGCAGCTACCGACTATCCAGCGGGGAAAGCACAGATACGCAGTATTTT
d_gene: -; v_gene: TRBV12-3/TRBV12-4; j_gene: TRBJ2-3; len: 15; abundance: -; CDR3aa: CASSPLTFVADTQYF; CDR3nt: TGTGCCAGCAGTCCCCTTACGTTCGTGGCAGATACGCAGTATTTT
d_gene: TRBD2; v_gene: TRBV24-1; j_gene: TRBJ2-5; len: 16; abundance: -; CDR3aa: CATSDSSGSRGETQYF; CDR3nt: TGTGCCACCAGTGATAGTAGCGGGAGTAGGGGAGAGACCCAGTACTTC
d_gene: -; v_gene: TRBV2; j_gene: TRBJ1-2; len: 13; abundance: -; CDR3aa: CASSVGEGYGYTF; CDR3nt: TGTGCCAGCAGTGTGGGTGAGGGCTATGGCTACACCTTC
d_gene: -; v_gene: TRBV28; j_gene: TRBJ2-1; len: 15; abundance: -; CDR3aa: CASSTPGRNDNEQFF; CDR3nt: TGTGCCAGCAGTACCCCCGGACGAAATGACAATGAGCAGTTCTTC
d_gene: -; v_gene: TRBV25-1; j_gene: TRBJ2-3; len: 17; abundance: -; CDR3aa: CASSDRYRVESTDTQYF; CDR3nt: TGTGCCAGCAGTGACCGATACAGGGTGGAAAGCACAGATACGCAGTATTTT
d_gene: TRBD2; v_gene: TRBV20-1; j_gene: TRBJ2-3; len: 14; abundance: -; CDR3aa: CSAPGTSGSSTQYF; CDR3nt: TGCAGTGCCCCGGGGACTAGCGGGTCTTCGACGCAGTATTTT
d_gene: -; v_gene: TRBV7-8; j_gene: TRBJ2-1; len: 16; abundance: -; CDR3aa: CASSDLRGRSYNEQFF; CDR3nt: TGTGCCAGCAGCGACCTCCGGGGGAGGTCGTACAATGAGCAGTTCTTC
d_gene: -; v_gene: TRBV12-3/TRBV12-4; j_gene: TRBJ2-2; len: 13; abundance: -; CDR3aa: CASTTGNAGELFF; CDR3nt: TGTGCCAGCACAACAGGGAATGCCGGGGAGCTGTTTTTT
d_gene: -; v_gene: TRBV7-2; j_gene: TRBJ2-1; len: 17; abundance: few; CDR3aa: CASRPKRLLSSYNEQFF; CDR3nt: TGTGCCAGCAGGCCTAAGCGGTTGCTCAGCTCCTACAATGAGCAGTTCTTC
d_gene: -; v_gene: TRBV12-3/TRBV12-4; j_gene: TRBJ2-5; len: 14; abundance: few; CDR3aa: CASSGGVRQETQYF; CDR3nt: TGTGCCAGCAGCGGCGGTGTAAGACAAGAGACCCAGTACTTC